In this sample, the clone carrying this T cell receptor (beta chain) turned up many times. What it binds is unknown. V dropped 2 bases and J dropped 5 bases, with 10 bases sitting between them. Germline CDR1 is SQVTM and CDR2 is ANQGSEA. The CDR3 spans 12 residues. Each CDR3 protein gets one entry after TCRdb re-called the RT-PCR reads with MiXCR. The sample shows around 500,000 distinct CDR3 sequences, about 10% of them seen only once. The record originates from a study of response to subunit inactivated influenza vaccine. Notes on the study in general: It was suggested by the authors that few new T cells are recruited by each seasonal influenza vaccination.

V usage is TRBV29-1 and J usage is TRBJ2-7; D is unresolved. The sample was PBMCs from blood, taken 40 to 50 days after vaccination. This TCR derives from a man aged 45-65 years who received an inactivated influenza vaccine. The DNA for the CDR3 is TGCAGCGTTGAATTCAGCAGCCACGAGCAGTACTTC. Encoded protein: CSVEFSSHEQYF.